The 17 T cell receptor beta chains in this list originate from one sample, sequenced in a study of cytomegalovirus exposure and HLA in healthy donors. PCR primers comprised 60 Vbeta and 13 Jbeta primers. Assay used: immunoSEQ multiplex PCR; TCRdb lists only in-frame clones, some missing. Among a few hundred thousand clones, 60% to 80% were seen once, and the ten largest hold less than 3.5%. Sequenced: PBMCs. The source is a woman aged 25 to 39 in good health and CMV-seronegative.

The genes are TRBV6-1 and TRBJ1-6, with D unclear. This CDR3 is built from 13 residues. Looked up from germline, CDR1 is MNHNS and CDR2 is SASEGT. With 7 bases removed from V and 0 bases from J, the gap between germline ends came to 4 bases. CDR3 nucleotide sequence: TGTGCCAGCAAGAGCTCCTATAATTCACCCCTCCACTTT. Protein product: CASKSSYNSPLHF.

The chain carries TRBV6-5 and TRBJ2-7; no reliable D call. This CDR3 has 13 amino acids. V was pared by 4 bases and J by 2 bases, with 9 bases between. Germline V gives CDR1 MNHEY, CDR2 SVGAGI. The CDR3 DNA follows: TGTGCCAGCAGTTTTTCCTATGCCTACGAGCAGTACTTC. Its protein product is CASSFSYAYEQYF.

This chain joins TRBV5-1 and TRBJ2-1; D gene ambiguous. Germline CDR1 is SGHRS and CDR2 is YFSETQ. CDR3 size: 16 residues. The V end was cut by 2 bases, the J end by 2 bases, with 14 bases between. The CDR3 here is CASSFNPGSTYNEQFF. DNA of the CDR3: TGCGCCAGCAGCTTTAACCCAGGTTCCACCTACAATGAGCAGTTCTTC. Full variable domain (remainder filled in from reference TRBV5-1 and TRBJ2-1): KAGVTQTPRYLIKTRGQQVTLSCSPISGHRSVSWYQQTPGQGLQFLFEYFSETQRNKGNFPGRFSGRQFSNSRSEMNVSTLELGDSALYLCASSFNPGSTYNEQFFGPGTRLTVL.

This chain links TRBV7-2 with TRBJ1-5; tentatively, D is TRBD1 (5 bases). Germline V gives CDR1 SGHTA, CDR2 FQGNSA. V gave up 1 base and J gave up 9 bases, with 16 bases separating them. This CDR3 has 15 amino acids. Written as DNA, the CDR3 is TGTGCCAGCAGCTTAGGGACGGGGGGACCGGGGCCCCAGCATTTT. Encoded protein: CASSLGTGGPGPQHF.

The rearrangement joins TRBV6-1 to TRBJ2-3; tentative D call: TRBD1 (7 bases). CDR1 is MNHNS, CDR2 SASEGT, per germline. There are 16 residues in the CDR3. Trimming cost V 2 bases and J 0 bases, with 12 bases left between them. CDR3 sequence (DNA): TGTGCCAGCAGTGAAAGGGCAGGGGGGAGCACAGATACGCAGTATTTT. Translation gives CASSERAGGSTDTQYF.

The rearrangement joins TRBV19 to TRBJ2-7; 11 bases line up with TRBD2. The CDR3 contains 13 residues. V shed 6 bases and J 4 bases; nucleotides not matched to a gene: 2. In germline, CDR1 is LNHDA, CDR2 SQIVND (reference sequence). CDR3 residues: CASSRLAGYEQYF. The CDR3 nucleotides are TGTGCCAGTAGCCGACTAGCGGGGTACGAGCAGTACTTC. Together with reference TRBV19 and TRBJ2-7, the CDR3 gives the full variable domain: DGGITQSPKYLFRKEGQNVTLSCEQNLNHDAMYWYRQDPGQGLRLIYYSQIVNDFQKGDIAEGYSVSREKKESFPLTVTSAQKNPTAFYLCASSRLAGYEQYFGPGTRLTVT.

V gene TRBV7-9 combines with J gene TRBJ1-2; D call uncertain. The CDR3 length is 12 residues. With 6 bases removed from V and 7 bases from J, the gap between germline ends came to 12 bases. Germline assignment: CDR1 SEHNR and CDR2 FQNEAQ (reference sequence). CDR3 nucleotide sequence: TGTGCCAGCAGAGCGGGCGCCGGTGGCTACACCTTC. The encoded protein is CASRAGAGGYTF.

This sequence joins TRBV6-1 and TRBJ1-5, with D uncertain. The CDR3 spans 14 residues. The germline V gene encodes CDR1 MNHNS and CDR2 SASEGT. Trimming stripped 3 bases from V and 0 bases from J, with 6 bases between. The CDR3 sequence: CASSDSYSNQPQHF. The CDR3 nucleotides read TGTGCCAGCAGTGACAGTTATAGCAATCAGCCCCAGCATTTT.

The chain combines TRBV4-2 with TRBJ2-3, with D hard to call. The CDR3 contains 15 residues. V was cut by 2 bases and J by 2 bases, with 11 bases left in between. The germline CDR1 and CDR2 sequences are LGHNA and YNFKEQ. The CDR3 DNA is TGTGCCAGCAGCCAATATATTAATCCCACAGATACGCAGTATTTT. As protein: CASSQYINPTDTQYF.

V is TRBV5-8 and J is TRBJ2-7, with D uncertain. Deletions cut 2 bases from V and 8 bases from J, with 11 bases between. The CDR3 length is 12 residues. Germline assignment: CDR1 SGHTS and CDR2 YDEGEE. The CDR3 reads CASSFGGEKQYF. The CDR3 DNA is TGTGCCAGCAGCTTTGGCGGAGAGAAGCAGTACTTC.

CDR3 sequence (DNA): TGTGCCAGCAGACGGACCGGGAGCTCCTACGAGCAGTACTTC. Amino acids: CASRRTGSSYEQYF. The rearrangement uses TRBV6-5 and TRBJ2-7, with D possibly being TRBD2 (6 bases). The CDR3 contains 14 residues. The V gene lost 6 bases and the J gene lost 0 bases, with 12 bases spanning the gap. Germline loops: CDR1 MNHEY, CDR2 SVGAGI.

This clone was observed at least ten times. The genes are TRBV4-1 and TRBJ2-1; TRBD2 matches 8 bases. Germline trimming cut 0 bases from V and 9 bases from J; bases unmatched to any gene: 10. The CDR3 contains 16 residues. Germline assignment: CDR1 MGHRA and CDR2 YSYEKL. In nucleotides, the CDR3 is TGCGCCAGCAGCCAAGAATGGGTAGCGGGGATTATTGAGCAGTTCTTC. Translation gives CASSQEWVAGIIEQFF.

The CDR3 is CASSPPPSEAQETQYF. CDR3 DNA sequence: TGTGCCAGCAGTCCACCACCGTCTGAGGCTCAAGAGACCCAGTACTTC. The rearrangement links TRBV28 to TRBJ2-5; D gene ambiguous. The V gene lost 5 bases and the J gene lost 2 bases, with 18 bases spanning the gap. Germline-derived CDR1 and CDR2 are MDHEN and SYDVKM. This CDR3 region has 16 residues.

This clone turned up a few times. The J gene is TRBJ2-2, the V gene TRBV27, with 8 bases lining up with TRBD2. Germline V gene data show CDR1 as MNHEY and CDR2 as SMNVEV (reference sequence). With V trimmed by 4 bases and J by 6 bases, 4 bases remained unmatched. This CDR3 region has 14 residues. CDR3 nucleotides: TGTGCCAGCAGTTGGGGGACTAGGGCCGGGGAGCTGTTTTTT. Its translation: CASSWGTRAGELFF.

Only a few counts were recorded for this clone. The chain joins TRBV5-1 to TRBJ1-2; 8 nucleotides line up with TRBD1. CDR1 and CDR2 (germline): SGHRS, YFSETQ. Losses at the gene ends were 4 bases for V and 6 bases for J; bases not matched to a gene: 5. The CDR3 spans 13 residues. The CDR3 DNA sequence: TGCGCCAGCAGCCTGATGGGACAGGATGGCTACACCTTC. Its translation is CASSLMGQDGYTF.

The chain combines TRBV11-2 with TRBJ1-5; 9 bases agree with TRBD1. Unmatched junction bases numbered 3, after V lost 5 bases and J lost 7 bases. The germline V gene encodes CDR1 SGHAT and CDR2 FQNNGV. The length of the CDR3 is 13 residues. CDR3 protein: CASSPQGAQPQHF. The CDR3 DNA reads TGTGCCAGCAGCCCACAGGGGGCCCAGCCCCAGCATTTT.

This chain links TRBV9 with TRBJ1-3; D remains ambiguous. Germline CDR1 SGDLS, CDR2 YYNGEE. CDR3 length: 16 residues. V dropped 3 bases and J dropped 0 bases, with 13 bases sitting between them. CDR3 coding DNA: TGTGCCAGCAGCGCAGTCCCGGGTTCCTCTGGAAACACCATATATTTT. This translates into CASSAVPGSSGNTIYF.